This note documents a single TCR beta chain sequence. With 5 bases removed from V and 0 bases from J, the gap between germline ends came to 5 bases. There are 12 residues in the CDR3. Germline V gives CDR1 SGHTA, CDR2 FQGNSA. This sample was taken from a study of blood T cell repertoires in COVID-19. Original handling: Amplification of reference gene primers provided the estimated nucleated cell counts. Produced via immunoSEQ multiplex PCR; TCRdb's table is partial and in-frame only. That table is the source of V, J and clone size, and D and trimming were worked out from the DNA. The sample holds 360,000 or so clones, about 90% seen once.

The V and J genes are TRBV7-2 and TRBJ2-7; the D gene is possibly TRBD2 (5 bases). Sequenced sample: peripheral blood. The TCR comes from a man aged 18 to 29 with active or convalescent COVID-19. The CDR3, as DNA: TGTGCCAGCAGCCGGGGCTCCTACGAGCAGTACTTC. Translating it yields CASSRGSYEQYF.